The 28 T cell receptor beta chains below were found in one sample sequenced in a study of tumor T cells in aggressive B-cell lymphoma. Produced via immunoSEQ multiplex PCR; TCRdb's table is partial and in-frame only. The sample has 3,800 or so clones; about 93% are singletons. The sample consisted of tumor tissue. All receptors come from an adult with diffuse large B cell lymphoma.

The chain links TRBV9 to TRBJ2-1; 7 positions agree with TRBD1. Germline V gene sequence: CDR1 SGDLS, CDR2 YYNGEE. The length of the CDR3 is 16 residues. Germline trimming cut 3 bases from V and 0 bases from J; bases unmatched to any gene: 6. The CDR3 region has the DNA TGTGCCAGCAGCGCTAACTCAGGGGGCTCCTACAATGAGCAGTTCTTC. It yields the protein CASSANSGGSYNEQFF.

The rearrangement links TRBV30 to TRBJ2-7; tentative D call: TRBD1 (7 bases). CDR1 is GTSNPN and CDR2 is SVGIG in the germline V gene (reference sequence). The length of the CDR3 is 14 residues. V was clipped by 3 bases and J by 3 bases, with 15 bases between them. As DNA, the CDR3 is TGTGCCTGGAGGGGCAGGGGGAGGAACTACGAGCAGTACTTC. Translation gives CAWRGRGRNYEQYF. Based on the CDR3 plus reference TRBV30 and TRBJ2-7, the full variable domain is SQTIHQWPATLVQPVGSPLSLECTVEGTSNPNLYWYRQAAGRGLQLLFYSVGIGQISSEVPQNLSASRPQDRQFILSSKKLLLSDSGFYLCAWRGRGRNYEQYFGPGTRLTVT.

The genes are TRBV9 and TRBJ2-2; 7 bases are a match to TRBD2. V lost 3 bases, J lost 1 base, and 3 bases stayed unmatched. This CDR3 spans 15 amino acids. The germline V gene encodes CDR1 SGDLS and CDR2 YYNGEE. The CDR3 loop is CASSGGGMNTGELFF. The CDR3 DNA follows: TGTGCCAGCAGCGGGGGGGGGATGAACACCGGGGAGCTGTTTTTT.

This clone showed up just a few times. Other DNA sequences from this sample encode an identical CDR3 as well. The chain carries TRBV14 and TRBJ2-3, with 11 positions matching TRBD2. The CDR3 is 17 residues long. Unmatched junction bases numbered 6, after V lost 0 bases and J lost 4 bases. Germline V CDR1 and CDR2: SGHDN, FVKESK. CDR3 DNA sequence: TGTGCCAGCAGCCAAGATTTACTAGCGGGAGTTTCAGATACGCAGTATTTT. Residues: CASSQDLLAGVSDTQYF.

The chain uses TRBV5-1 and TRBJ1-2; D is uncertain. The CDR3 is 13 residues long. CDR1 SGHRS and CDR2 YFSETQ come from the germline V gene. The germline V and J ends were trimmed by 4 bases and 8 bases, with 15 bases remaining between them. In DNA, the CDR3 is TGCGCCAGCAGCCCCGAGGGCGGTTTAGGCTACACCTTC. Its protein product is CASSPEGGLGYTF. The entire variable domain, with the rest obtained from reference TRBV5-1 and TRBJ1-2, is as follows: KAGVTQTPRYLIKTRGQQVTLSCSPISGHRSVSWYQQTPGQGLQFLFEYFSETQRNKGNFPGRFSGRQFSNSRSEMNVSTLELGDSALYLCASSPEGGLGYTFGSGTRLTVV.

CDR3 in amino acids: CASSFPGNTGELFF. The CDR3 nucleotides are TGTGCCAGCAGCTTCCCAGGGAACACCGGGGAGCTGTTTTTT. The chain has TRBV11-2 and TRBJ2-2; D unresolved. Germline lookup yields CDR1 SGHAT and CDR2 FQNNGV. Trimming removed 3 bases from V and 1 base from J, with 6 bases in between. The CDR3 length is 14 residues.

The rearrangement joins TRBV30 to TRBJ1-5, with TRBD1 as a possible D gene (6 bases). The germline CDR1 and CDR2 sequences are GTSNPN and SVGIG (reference sequence). This CDR3 is 14 amino acids long. Trimming left V 7 bases short and J 10 bases short, with 23 bases between. CDR3 sequence: CASSTGTFVEPQHF. As DNA, the CDR3 is TGTGCCTCTTCCACTGGGACATTTGTGGAACCCCAGCATTTT.

The chain couples TRBV10-2 to TRBJ2-3; 11 nucleotides align to TRBD1. The ends lost 3 bases at V and 4 bases at J; junction bases unmatched: 3. Germline values: CDR1 WSHSY, CDR2 SAAADI. The CDR3 runs to 15 residues. DNA of the CDR3: TGCGCCAGCAGTGACCCGGGACAGGGGGCAGATACGCAGTATTTT. The encoded protein is CASSDPGQGADTQYF.

The chain uses TRBV28 and TRBJ2-7; the match to TRBD2 covers 14 bases. The germline gives CDR1 MDHEN, CDR2 SYDVKM. The CDR3 spans 15 residues. Trimming cost V 6 bases and J 6 bases; bases outside gene matches: 7. In DNA form, the CDR3 reads TGTGCCAGCAGGATGACTAGCGGGAGGGAAAGCGAGCAGTACTTC. Protein product: CASRMTSGRESEQYF.

The CDR3 DNA is TGTGCCAGCAGTTCTAACAGGGGGAGGAGAGAAAAACTGTTTTTT. This gives the protein CASSSNRGRREKLFF. J is TRBJ1-4 and V is TRBV28; 8 nucleotides match TRBD1. With V trimmed by 4 bases and J by 8 bases, 9 bases remained unmatched. Looked up from germline, CDR1 is MDHEN and CDR2 is SYDVKM. There are 15 residues in the CDR3.

The rearrangement joins TRBV28 to TRBJ1-2; D call uncertain. The CDR3 is 15 amino acids. Trimming pared 5 bases from V and 5 bases from J, leaving 18 bases between. CDR1 is MDHEN and CDR2 is SYDVKM in the germline V gene. This CDR3 reads CASSLRPGGKYGYTF. CDR3 DNA sequence: TGTGCCAGCAGTCTAAGACCGGGTGGAAAATATGGCTACACCTTC.

V usage is TRBV18 and J usage is TRBJ2-7; a weak D match, TRBD1 (5 bases). The CDR3 runs to 14 residues. CDR1 and CDR2 (germline): KGHSH, LQKENI. The V end lost 4 bases, the J end lost 5 bases, and 15 bases lay between the germline ends. CDR3 region: CASSLQGWGDEQYF. CDR3 bases: TGTGCCAGCTCACTGCAGGGTTGGGGCGACGAGCAGTACTTC.

The rearrangement links TRBV4-3 to TRBJ2-7; the match to TRBD2 covers 7 bases. The V and J ends lost 4 bases and 2 bases, in that order; junction bases with no gene match: 5. The CDR3 length is 14 residues. The germline gives CDR1 LGHNA, CDR2 YSLEER. CDR3 amino acids: CASSPASGAYEQYF. The CDR3 coding sequence is TGCGCCAGCAGCCCTGCTAGCGGAGCCTACGAGCAGTACTTC.

The genes are TRBV9 and TRBJ2-5, with D perhaps matching TRBD2 (5 bases). The germline CDR1 and CDR2 sequences are SGDLS and YYNGEE. The CDR3 consists of 15 residues. The germline V and J ends were trimmed by 0 bases and 2 bases, with 11 bases remaining between them. CDR3 sequence reads: CASSVEPGLQETQYF. CDR3 nucleotides: TGTGCCAGCAGCGTAGAGCCCGGACTGCAAGAGACCCAGTACTTC.

The rearrangement links TRBV19 to TRBJ2-3; D is undetermined. CDR3 length: 12 residues. Per the germline V gene, CDR1 is LNHDA and CDR2 is SQIVND (reference sequence). Between the trimmed V and J ends, which lost 3 bases and 4 bases, there was a span of 5 bases. The CDR3 nucleotides read TGTGCCAGTAGTATTAGTCCAGATACGCAGTATTTT. Translation: CASSISPDTQYF.

This rearrangement joins TRBV27 to TRBJ2-7; 8 bases are shared with TRBD1. CDR1 and CDR2 from the germline V gene are MNHEY and SMNVEV (reference sequence). Trimming removed 5 bases from V and 2 bases from J; junction bases left unmatched: 5. This CDR3 has 14 residues. In DNA, the CDR3 is TGTGCCAGCAGTGCCAGGGGGCGAGCCTACGAGCAGTACTTC. Protein sequence: CASSARGRAYEQYF.

Remarks on this clone: Other nucleotide sequences in the sample specify the same CDR3. The chain carries TRBV18 and TRBJ1-1, with D perhaps TRBD1 (5 bases). CDR1 and CDR2 from the germline V gene are KGHSH and LQKENI. The length of the CDR3 is 13 residues. The V end was cut by 3 bases, the J end by 2 bases, with 7 bases between. The CDR3 spells CASSPQGNTEAFF. Written as DNA, the CDR3 is TGTGCCAGCTCACCTCAGGGAAACACTGAAGCTTTCTTT.

On this clone: The germline gene is not matched at one end of the junction; a read error may be the cause. This rearrangement joins TRBV28 to TRBJ2-7; D ambiguous. The CDR3 consists of 13 residues. Germline V gives CDR1 MDHEN, CDR2 SYDVKM. CDR3 in amino acids: CASSPGAAYEQYF. The CDR3 DNA sequence: TGTGCCAGCAGCCCTGGAGCAGCCTACGAGCAGTATTTC.

This chain connects TRBV7-2 to TRBJ2-3; 7 nucleotides align to TRBD1. This CDR3 comprises 15 residues. CDR1 and CDR2 (germline): SGHTA, FQGNSA. V gave up 3 bases and J gave up 1 base; unmatched junction bases: 4. The CDR3 bases are TGTGCCAGCAGCTTCCGACAGGGCCGCACAGATACGCAGTATTTT. It is translated as CASSFRQGRTDTQYF.

The chain has TRBV5-1 and TRBJ2-3, with D uncertain. Trimming took off 2 bases at V and 5 bases at J, with 12 bases between the two ends. The CDR3 sequence is 14 residues long. Germline values: CDR1 SGHRS, CDR2 YFSETQ. The CDR3 nucleotides are TGCGCCAGCAGCTTTCAGTTGGCCATAGATACGCAGTATTTT. Translating it yields CASSFQLAIDTQYF.

This clone has a single count. The gene calls are TRBV6-5 and TRBJ1-2; D gene unclear. The germline V gene encodes CDR1 MNHEY and CDR2 SVGAGI. V was clipped by 0 bases and J by 5 bases, with 10 bases between them. The CDR3 covers 14 residues. CDR3 sequence reads: CASSYSIRGYGYTF. In nucleotides, the CDR3 is TGTGCCAGCAGTTACTCGATCCGGGGTTATGGCTACACCTTC.

The chain has TRBV15 and TRBJ2-7, with TRBD1 as a possible D gene (6 bases). This CDR3 has 15 residues. Germline V CDR1 and CDR2: LNHNV, YYDKDF (reference sequence). Trimming stripped 5 bases from V and 8 bases from J, with 22 bases between. The CDR3 region has the DNA TGTGCCACCAGCTTGGATAGGGGGAATACGTACAAGCAGTACTTC. As protein: CATSLDRGNTYKQYF.

CDR3 coding DNA: TGTGCCAGTGCAGACAGGTCGAGGGAGCAGTACTTC. Residues: CASADRSREQYF. This rearrangement joins TRBV2 to TRBJ2-7; D may be TRBD1 (6 bases). This CDR3 has 12 residues. Trimming pared 9 bases from V and 7 bases from J, leaving 16 bases between. Per the germline V gene, CDR1 is SNHLY and CDR2 is FYNNEI.

V gene TRBV7-9 combines with J gene TRBJ1-2; D uncertain. V was shortened by 3 bases and J by 4 bases, with 9 bases between the two germline ends. Germline V gene data show CDR1 as SEHNR and CDR2 as FQNEAQ (reference sequence). The CDR3 has 13 residues. CDR3 sequence: CASSFQDAYGYTF. In DNA form, the CDR3 reads TGTGCCAGCAGCTTCCAGGATGCCTATGGCTACACCTTC.

This clone was seen only once. The chain combines TRBV5-1 with TRBJ1-2; TRBD1 agrees at 9 bases. The V segment lost 3 bases and the J segment 8 bases; nucleotides outside the gene matches: 8. Germline CDR1 SGHRS, CDR2 YFSETQ. The CDR3 spans 14 residues. The CDR3 DNA is TGCGCCAGCAGCTCCACACAGGGGGCAAGAGGCTACACCTTC. Its translation: CASSSTQGARGYTF. The full variable domain, with the rest looked up from reference TRBV5-1 and TRBJ1-2, is KAGVTQTPRYLIKTRGQQVTLSCSPISGHRSVSWYQQTPGQGLQFLFEYFSETQRNKGNFPGRFSGRQFSNSRSEMNVSTLELGDSALYLCASSSTQGARGYTFGSGTRLTVV.

This clone has just a few counts. The rearrangement joins TRBV4-3 to TRBJ2-3; weak D call: TRBD2 (5 bases). Trimming cost V 0 bases and J 2 bases, with 12 bases left between them. The germline gives CDR1 LGHNA, CDR2 YSLEER. There are 16 residues in the CDR3. The CDR3 bases are TGCGCCAGCAGCCAAGAGTCCGCGGGCCTCACAGATACGCAGTATTTT. It specifies CASSQESAGLTDTQYF.

V usage is TRBV7-8 and J usage is TRBJ1-5; D is unresolved. Per germline, CDR1 SGHVS and CDR2 FQNEAQ. The CDR3 spans 13 residues. The V and J ends lost 1 base and 4 bases respectively, with 5 bases between them. The CDR3 coding sequence is TGTGCCAGCAGCTTAGATATGAATCAGCCCCAGCATTTT. Protein product: CASSLDMNQPQHF.

V usage is TRBV7-9 and J usage is TRBJ2-5; TRBD1 aligns across 7 bases. With V trimmed by 4 bases and J by 1 base, 6 bases remained unmatched. From germline, CDR1 is SEHNR and CDR2 FQNEAQ (reference sequence). The CDR3 spans 15 residues. The DNA for the CDR3 is TGTGCCAGCAGCTCCGATAGGGGGCGCCAAGAGACCCAGTACTTC. Its protein product is CASSSDRGRQETQYF.